The rows below give T cell receptor beta chains drawn from one sample of a study of blood T cell repertoires in COVID-19. The repertoire was sequenced with immunoSEQ multiplex PCR; TCRdb's copy has only in-frame clones and lacks some. The data show a few hundred thousand clones, roughly 85% seen once. Sequencing was carried out using PBMCs or T cells enriched from blood (not recorded which). The receptors stem from a woman aged 40 to 50 with acute COVID-19. The CDR3 runs from the conserved cysteine through the conserved F or W. A D gene is named only where the DNA matches it firmly. Not every row has a clone size; where given, it reads once, few, many or a size class.

V	D	J	size	DNA	CDR3
TRBV6-2/TRBV6-3	-	TRBJ2-7	-	TGTGCCAGCAGTTACTCTCTGGGCCCCTTGGCCGGCGAGCAGTACTTC	CASSYSLGPLAGEQYF
TRBV2	-	TRBJ1-1	once	TGTGCCAGCAGTCCGGTCCCGACGGCCCTCGGGAAAACTGAAGCTTTCTTT	CASSPVPTALGKTEAFF
TRBV11-2	-	TRBJ2-7	once	TGTGCCACGAAGCCGACGGGGACCTACGAGCAGTACTTC	CATKPTGTYEQYF
TRBV2	-	TRBJ2-4	-	TGTGCCAGCAGTGGGTGGGAGGCCAACGAGGCCAAAAACATTCAGTACTTC	CASSGWEANEAKNIQYF
TRBV18	-	TRBJ1-2	-	TGTGCCAGCTCACCCGGCGGGGCTGCCAACTATGGCTACACCTTC	CASSPGGAANYGYTF
TRBV4-1	TRBD2	TRBJ2-1	-	TGCGCCAGCAGCCCACCGGGACTAGCGGGAGGATATGGGTCAGGCAATGAGCAGTTCTTC	CASSPPGLAGGYGSGNEQFF
TRBV19	-	TRBJ1-4	-	TGTGCCATTAAACGGGGGGCAACTAATGAAAAACTGTTTTTT	CAIKRGATNEKLFF
TRBV12-3/TRBV12-4	-	TRBJ1-3	-	TGTGCCAGCAGTCCAGGCTCCGGCACCATATATTTT	CASSPGSGTIYF
TRBV12-3/TRBV12-4	TRBD1	TRBJ1-2	-	TGTGCCAGCAGGGGGACAGGGGGCCATGGCTACACCTTC	CASRGTGGHGYTF
TRBV27	-	TRBJ1-1	once	TGTGCCAGCAGTTTATCTGGGGGCGAGGCTGAAGCTTTCTTT	CASSLSGGEAEAFF
TRBV20-1	-	TRBJ2-3	-	TGCAGTGCTAGTAGTTCAGGATTGGGAGATACGCAGTATTTT	CSASSSGLGDTQYF
TRBV3-1/TRBV3-2	-	TRBJ2-7	-	TGTGCCAGCAGCCCGACAGCACCCACCGGAGGGGTCGAGCAGTACTTC	CASSPTAPTGGVEQYF
TRBV3-1/TRBV3-2	-	TRBJ1-6	-	TGTGCCAGCAGCCACTTGAGGCCGCCACCCCTCCACTTT	CASSHLRPPPLHF
TRBV5-1	-	TRBJ2-5	once	TGCGCCAGCAGCTTAGGTCGGGGGTTACAAGAGACCCAGTACTTC	CASSLGRGLQETQYF
TRBV4-3	TRBD2	TRBJ2-1	-	TGCGCCAGCAGCCAAGTTTTCGTGAGGCGGGGAGGGTCGTCCTACAATGAGCAGTTCTTC	CASSQVFVRRGGSSYNEQFF
TRBV7-7	-	TRBJ2-5	-	TGTGCTAGCAGCTTATTTAGCCCGGGAGACGGAGAGACCCAGTACTTC	CASSLFSPGDGETQYF
TRBV7-2	TRBD1	TRBJ2-4	-	TGTGCCAGCAGACCCGGACAGGGGCGGTCCGGGAACATTCAGTACTTC	CASRPGQGRSGNIQYF
TRBV19	-	TRBJ2-4	-	TGTGCCAGTAGGGGGCAAGCCAAAAACATTCAGTACTTC	CASRGQAKNIQYF
TRBV7-2	TRBD1	TRBJ1-1	-	TGTGCCAGCAGCCCGGGACAGGGGGTTTACGAGGCTTTCTTT	CASSPGQGVYEAFF
TRBV7-9	-	TRBJ1-1	-	TGTGCCAGCAGCTTAAGGGTCGGGGAATCCACTGAAGCTTTCTTT	CASSLRVGESTEAFF
TRBV7-2	-	TRBJ2-7	once	TGTGCCAGCAGCCCCCGGAGGAGCGCGTCCCACGAGCAGTACTTC	CASSPRRSASHEQYF
TRBV3-1/TRBV3-2	TRBD2	TRBJ2-7	-	TGTGCCAGCAGCCAAGGTTCCCTAGCGGCGGCCTACGAGCAGTACTTC	CASSQGSLAAAYEQYF
TRBV9	-	TRBJ1-6	-	TGTGCCAGCAGCGTGGCAGCCTATAATTCACCCCTCCACTTT	CASSVAAYNSPLHF
TRBV7-6	-	TRBJ1-2	-	TGTGCCAGCAGCTTAAATGCAGGGACTAACTATGGCTACACCTTC	CASSLNAGTNYGYTF
TRBV7-8	-	TRBJ2-1	-	TGTGCCAGCAGCTTAGCGACAAATACCAATGAGCAGTTCTTC	CASSLATNTNEQFF
TRBV3-1/TRBV3-2	-	TRBJ2-7	-	TGTGCCAGCAGCAAAGATGGAGGGAACTCCTACGAGCAGTACTTC	CASSKDGGNSYEQYF
TRBV5-1	-	TRBJ1-1	-	TGCGCCAGCAGCTTGGGGGGCCCTAACACTGAAGCTTTCTTT	CASSLGGPNTEAFF
TRBV5-4	TRBD1	TRBJ2-7	-	TGTGCCAGCAGCCCCGGGACAGGGGGGTCCTACGAGCAGTACTTC	CASSPGTGGSYEQYF
TRBV19	-	TRBJ1-2	few	TGTGCCAGTAGCCCCGCGGGACTCCTCCCGGTGGTCGGCTACACCTTC	CASSPAGLLPVVGYTF
TRBV6-5	TRBD1	TRBJ1-5	-	TGTGCCAGCAGCTCACAGGGGGCAAATCAGCCCCAGCATTTT	CASSSQGANQPQHF
TRBV18	-	TRBJ2-7	-	TGTGCCAGCTCACCAATCCAAGGGGCAACCTACGAGCAGTACTTC	CASSPIQGATYEQYF
TRBV7-2	-	TRBJ2-1	-	TGTGCCAGCAGCCGCGGGGTAGCGGCCTACAATGAGCAGTTCTTC	CASSRGVAAYNEQFF
TRBV6-1	-	TRBJ1-3	-	TGTGCCAGCAGTGACAGGGTGGTTTCTGGAAACACCATATATTTT	CASSDRVVSGNTIYF
TRBV18	TRBD1	TRBJ1-6	-	TGTGCCAGCTCCGCGAGGGGTCACGGGACAGGGGATAATTCACCCCTCCACTTT	CASSARGHGTGDNSPLHF
TRBV5-8	-	TRBJ2-7	-	TGTGCCAGCAGCTACACCTACGAGCAGTACTTC	CASSYTYEQYF
TRBV27	-	TRBJ1-3	-	TGTGCCAGCAGTCCCCAATCGAGGAGGCTTGGAAACACCATATATTTT	CASSPQSRRLGNTIYF
TRBV14	-	TRBJ2-1	-	TGTGCCAGCAGCCAAGTGTGGCGGAGTGAGCAGTTCTTC	CASSQVWRSEQFF
TRBV7-2	-	TRBJ2-2	-	TGTGCCAGCAGCTCGGGATCCCCGCTAGCCGGGGAGCTGTTTTTT	CASSSGSPLAGELFF
TRBV28	-	TRBJ2-7	-	TGTGCCAGCAGTTTACCGCCGGGCAGGGTTCTTCCCAACGGCGAGCAGTACTTC	CASSLPPGRVLPNGEQYF
TRBV29-1	-	TRBJ1-1	few	TGCAGCGCTTCAAATTCCGGGAACACTGAAGCTTTCTTT	CSASNSGNTEAFF
TRBV5-5	TRBD1	TRBJ1-2	-	TGTGCCAGCAGCCTTGACAGGGGGACGTTTGACTACACCTTC	CASSLDRGTFDYTF
TRBV6-5	-	TRBJ2-7	-	TGTGCCAGCGGCGTTACAGGGATGGGGGAGCAGTACTTC	CASGVTGMGEQYF
TRBV7-2	-	TRBJ1-2	-	TGTGCCAGCAGCTCGAGGACAGAGTTGCGTGGCTACACCTTC	CASSSRTELRGYTF
TRBV28	-	TRBJ2-5	-	TGTGCCAGCAGCGGGGTCCAAGAGACCCAGTACTTC	CASSGVQETQYF
TRBV18	-	TRBJ2-7	-	TGTGCCAGCGTCCTTGAAAAGGGGGGGGAGCAGTACTTC	CASVLEKGGEQYF
TRBV6-5	-	TRBJ1-1	-	TGTGCCACCCTAAGCCAAAGGGGAAACACTGAAGCTTTCTTT	CATLSQRGNTEAFF
TRBV6-1	TRBD1	TRBJ1-6	-	TGTGCCAGCAGTGAAGCGGCGGACAGGGGGTATTCCTATAATTCACCCCTCCACTTT	CASSEAADRGYSYNSPLHF
TRBV9	TRBD1	TRBJ2-1	-	TGTGCCAGCAGCCCCCCTCAAGCAGGGGGCAGGGAGCAGTTCTTC	CASSPPQAGGREQFF
TRBV7-8	-	TRBJ1-1	once	TGTGCCAGCGGGTTCAGAGGAACTGAAGCTTTCTTT	CASGFRGTEAFF
TRBV11-2	-	TRBJ1-1	-	TGTGCCAGCAGCTGGTGGCGCACCAGGGATGTTTTCTTT	CASSWWRTRDVFF
TRBV21-1	-	TRBJ2-7	-	TGTGCCAGCAGAAGAGGGACAGGGAACTACGAGCAGTACTTC	CASRRGTGNYEQYF